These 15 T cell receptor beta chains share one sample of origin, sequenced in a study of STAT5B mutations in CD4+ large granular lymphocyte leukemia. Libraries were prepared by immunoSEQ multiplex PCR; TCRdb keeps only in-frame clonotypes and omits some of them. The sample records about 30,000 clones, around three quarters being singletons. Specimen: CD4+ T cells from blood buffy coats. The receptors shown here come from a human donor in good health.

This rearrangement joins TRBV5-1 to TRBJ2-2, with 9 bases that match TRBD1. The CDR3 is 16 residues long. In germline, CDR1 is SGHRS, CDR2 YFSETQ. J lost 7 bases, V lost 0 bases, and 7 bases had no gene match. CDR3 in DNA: TGCGCCAGCAGCTTGGCCGGGACAGGGACCATCGGGGAGCTGTTTTTT. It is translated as CASSLAGTGTIGELFF.

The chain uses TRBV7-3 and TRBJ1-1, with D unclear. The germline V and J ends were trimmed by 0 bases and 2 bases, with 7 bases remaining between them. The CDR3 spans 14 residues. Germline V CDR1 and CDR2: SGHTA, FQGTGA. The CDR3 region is CASSLTGINTEAFF. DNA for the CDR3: TGTGCCAGCAGCTTAACTGGGATTAACACTGAAGCTTTCTTT.

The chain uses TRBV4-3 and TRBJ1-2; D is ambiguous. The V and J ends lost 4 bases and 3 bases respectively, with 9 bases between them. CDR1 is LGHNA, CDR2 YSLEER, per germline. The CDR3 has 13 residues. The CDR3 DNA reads TGCGCCAGCAGCCTAAGGGCCGACTATGGCTACACCTTC. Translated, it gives CASSLRADYGYTF.

The CDR3 DNA reads TGTGCCAGCAGCCTAGGTGGGACAGGTCCCTACGAGCAGTACTTC. Protein sequence: CASSLGGTGPYEQYF. The V and J genes are TRBV7-2 and TRBJ2-7; 8 nucleotides align to TRBD1. The CDR3 sequence is 15 residues long. Trimming took 5 bases from V and 2 from J; bases not matched to a gene: 8. In germline, CDR1 is SGHTA, CDR2 FQGNSA.

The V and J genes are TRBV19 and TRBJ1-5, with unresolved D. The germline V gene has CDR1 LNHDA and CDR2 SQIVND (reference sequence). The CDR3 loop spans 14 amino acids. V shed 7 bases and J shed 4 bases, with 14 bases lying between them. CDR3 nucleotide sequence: TGTGCCAGTAATCCCGGACGGCGGAATCAGCCCCAGCATTTT. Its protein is CASNPGRRNQPQHF.

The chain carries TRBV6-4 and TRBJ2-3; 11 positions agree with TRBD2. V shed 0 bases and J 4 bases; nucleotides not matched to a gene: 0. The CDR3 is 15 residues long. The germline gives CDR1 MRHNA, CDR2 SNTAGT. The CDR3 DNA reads TGTGCCAGCAGTGACTCTAGCGGGGGGGCAGATACGCAGTATTTT. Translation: CASSDSSGGADTQYF.

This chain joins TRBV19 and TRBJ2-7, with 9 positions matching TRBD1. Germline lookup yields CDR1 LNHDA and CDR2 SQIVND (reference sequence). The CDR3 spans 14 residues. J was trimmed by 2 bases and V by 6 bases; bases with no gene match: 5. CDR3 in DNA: TGTGCCAGTAGCGGACAGGGGTACCCCTACGAGCAGTACTTC. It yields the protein CASSGQGYPYEQYF.

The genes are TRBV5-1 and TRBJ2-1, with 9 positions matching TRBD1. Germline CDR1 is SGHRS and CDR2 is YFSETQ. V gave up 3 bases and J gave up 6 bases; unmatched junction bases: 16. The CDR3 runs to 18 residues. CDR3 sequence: CASSSQGAKRASGNEQFF. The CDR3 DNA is TGCGCCAGCAGCTCACAGGGGGCAAAGAGGGCCAGTGGCAATGAGCAGTTCTTC.

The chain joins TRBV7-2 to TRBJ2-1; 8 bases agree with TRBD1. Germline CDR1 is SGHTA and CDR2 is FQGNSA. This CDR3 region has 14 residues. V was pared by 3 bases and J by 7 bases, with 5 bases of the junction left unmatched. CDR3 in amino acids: CASSFRTGRNEQFF. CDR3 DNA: TGTGCCAGCAGCTTCCGGACAGGGAGGAATGAGCAGTTCTTC.

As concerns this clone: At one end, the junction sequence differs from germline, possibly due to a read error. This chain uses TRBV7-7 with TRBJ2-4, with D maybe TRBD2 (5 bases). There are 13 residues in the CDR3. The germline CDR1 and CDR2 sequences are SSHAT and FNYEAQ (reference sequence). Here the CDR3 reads CASSFAGSDIQYF. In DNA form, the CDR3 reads TGTGCTAGCAGCTTCGCGGGTTCGGACATTCAGTACTTC.

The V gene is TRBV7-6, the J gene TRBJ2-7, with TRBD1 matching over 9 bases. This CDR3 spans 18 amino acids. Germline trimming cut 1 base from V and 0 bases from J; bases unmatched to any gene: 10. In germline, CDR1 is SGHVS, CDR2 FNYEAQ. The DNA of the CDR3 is TGTGCCAGCAGCTTAGACTTAGCCGGGACAGGGAGCTCCTACGAGCAGTACTTC. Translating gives CASSLDLAGTGSSYEQYF.

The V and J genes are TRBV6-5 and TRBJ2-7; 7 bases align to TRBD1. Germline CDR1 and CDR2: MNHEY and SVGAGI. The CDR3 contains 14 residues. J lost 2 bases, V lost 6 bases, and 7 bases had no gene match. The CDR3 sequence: CASRYRQGPYEQYF. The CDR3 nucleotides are TGTGCCAGCAGATACCGACAGGGACCCTACGAGCAGTACTTC.

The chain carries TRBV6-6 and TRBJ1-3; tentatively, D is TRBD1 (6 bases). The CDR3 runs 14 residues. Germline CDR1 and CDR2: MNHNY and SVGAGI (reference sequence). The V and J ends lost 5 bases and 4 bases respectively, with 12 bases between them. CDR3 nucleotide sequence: TGTGCCAGCAGTCGGTCGGGACAAGGAAACACCATATATTTT. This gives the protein CASSRSGQGNTIYF.

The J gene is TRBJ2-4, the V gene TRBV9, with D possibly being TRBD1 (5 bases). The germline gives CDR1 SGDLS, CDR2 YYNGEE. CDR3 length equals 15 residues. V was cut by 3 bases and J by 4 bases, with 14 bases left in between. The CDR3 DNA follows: TGTGCCAGCAGCGCCTTCCCGACAGAAAAAAACATTCAGTACTTC. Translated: CASSAFPTEKNIQYF.

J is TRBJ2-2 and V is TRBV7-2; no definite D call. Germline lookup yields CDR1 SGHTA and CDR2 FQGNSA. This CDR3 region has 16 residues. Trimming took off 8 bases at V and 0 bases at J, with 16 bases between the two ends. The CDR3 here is CASPVKAFANTGELFF. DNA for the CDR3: TGTGCCAGCCCAGTAAAGGCTTTCGCGAACACCGGGGAGCTGTTTTTT. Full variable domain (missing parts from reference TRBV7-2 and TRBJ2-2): GAGVSQSPSNKVTEKGKDVELRCDPISGHTALYWYRQSLGQGLEFLIYFQGNSAPDKSGLPSDRFSAERTGGSVSTLTIQRTQQEDSAVYLCASPVKAFANTGELFFGEGSRLTVL.